Listed below are T cell receptor beta chains from one sample, sequenced in a study of blood T cell repertoires in COVID-19. Repertoires were generated with immunoSEQ multiplex PCR, while TCRdb's copy carries only in-frame clones and drops some. The table has more than 200,000 clones, roughly 80% seen once; the top ten hold 4.2%. Sequencing input: peripheral blood. Receptors were obtained from a man aged 55 to 69 with acute or convalescent COVID-19. The CDR3 runs from the conserved cysteine through the conserved F or W. D genes are given only for firm matches. Clone size is shown for a subset of rows, as once, few, many or a class of expanded clone.

>TRBJ2-1|TRBV28|.|.
CASSLFGWSGNEQFF
TGTGCCAGCAGTCTATTCGGGTGGTCGGGAAATGAGCAGTTCTTC
>TRBJ2-1|TRBV4-1|.|.
CASSQGFMEQGTYNEQFF
TGCGCCAGCAGCCAAGGATTTATGGAGCAGGGAACGTACAATGAGCAGTTCTTC
>TRBJ1-2|TRBV6-2/TRBV6-3|.|.
CASSFREANYGYTF
TGTGCCAGCAGTTTTCGTGAAGCGAACTATGGCTACACCTTC
>TRBJ1-2|TRBV10-3|.|few
CASRDSRVGDYGYTF
TGTGCCTCCCGGGACTCGAGGGTCGGGGACTATGGCTACACCTTC
>TRBJ2-3|TRBV11-3|TRBD1|.
CASSPTGVAADTQYF
TGTGCCAGCAGCCCGACAGGGGTCGCGGCAGATACGCAGTATTTT
>TRBJ2-7|TRBV10-1|TRBD2|.
CASRRLAGRLNYEQYF
TGCGCCAGCAGGAGGCTAGCGGGAAGACTTAACTACGAGCAGTACTTC
>TRBJ2-2|TRBV10-3|.|.
CAIRGDQGRDTGELFF
TGTGCCATCAGGGGGGATCAGGGGCGGGACACCGGGGAGCTGTTTTTT
>TRBJ2-3|TRBV7-9|TRBD1|.
CASSLRQGGTDTQYF
TGTGCCAGCAGCTTACGACAGGGAGGCACAGATACGCAGTATTTT
>TRBJ2-7|TRBV14|.|.
CASSLSSYEQYF
TGTGCCAGCAGCCTGAGCTCTTACGAGCAGTACTTC
>TRBJ2-2|TRBV3-1/TRBV3-2|TRBD2|.
CASSPGLAGGELFF
TGTGCCAGCAGCCCGGGACTAGCGGGGGGGGAGCTGTTTTTT
>TRBJ1-2|TRBV5-4|TRBD1|.
CASSAGTGGQLTYGYTF
TGTGCCAGCAGCGCCGGGACAGGGGGCCAACTTACCTATGGCTACACCTTC
>TRBJ2-7|TRBV30|.|.
CAWTTGYEQYF
TGTGCCTGGACTACGGGGTACGAGCAGTACTTC
>TRBJ2-7|TRBV19|.|once
CASSITTGRNEQYF
TGTGCCAGTAGTATAACGACAGGGAGGAACGAGCAGTACTTC
>TRBJ2-2|TRBV19|.|.
CASSASVGSNTGELFF
TGTGCCAGTAGCGCAAGCGTGGGTTCAAACACCGGGGAGCTGTTTTTT
>TRBJ2-1|TRBV15|.|few
CATSRDRENEQFF
TGTGCCACCAGCAGAGATCGGGAGAATGAGCAGTTCTTC
>TRBJ1-2|TRBV13|.|.
CASSLALNYGYTF
TGTGCCAGCAGCTTAGCCCTTAACTATGGCTACACCTTC
>TRBJ2-1|TRBV4-2|TRBD2|.
CASSQSPLSGTNYEQFF
TGTGCCAGCAGCCAATCCCCCCTCTCCGGGACTAACTATGAGCAGTTCTTC
>TRBJ2-2|TRBV4-1|TRBD1|.
CASSRGDRGRVGELFF
TGCGCCAGCAGCCGGGGGGACAGGGGGCGAGTCGGGGAGCTGTTTTTT
>TRBJ2-7|TRBV27|.|.
CASSSQVVLTYEQYF
TGTGCCAGCAGTTCTCAGGTGGTTCTCACCTACGAGCAGTACTTC
>TRBJ1-2|TRBV7-6|TRBD1|.
CASSLGTGGDYGYTF
TGTGCCAGCAGCTTAGGAACAGGGGGCGACTATGGCTACACCTTC
>TRBJ2-7|TRBV6-6|.|.
CASNPTYSSKAEQYF
TGTGCCAGCAACCCAACGTACAGCTCTAAGGCCGAGCAGTACTTC
>TRBJ2-1|TRBV2|.|.
CASSRTVVQHNEQFF
TGTGCCAGCAGTAGGACAGTTGTGCAACACAATGAGCAGTTCTTC
>TRBJ2-7|TRBV18|.|.
CASSPPSGVAYEQYF
TGTGCCAGCTCACCACCGTCAGGGGTAGCCTACGAGCAGTACTTC
>TRBJ2-5|TRBV7-2|.|.
CASSSYTTSLETQYF
TGTGCCAGCAGCTCGTACACGACTTCTTTAGAGACCCAGTACTTC
>TRBJ1-1|TRBV20-1|TRBD1|.
CSASYRDRGSEAFF
TGCAGTGCTAGTTACCGGGACAGGGGATCTGAAGCTTTCTTT
>TRBJ2-7|TRBV10-3|TRBD1|.
CAISASTGMRYEQYF
TGTGCCATCAGTGCATCGACAGGGATGAGGTACGAGCAGTACTTC
>TRBJ2-7|TRBV28|TRBD1|.
CASSSTPTNQRREGAIYEQYF
TGTGCCAGCAGTTCAACTCCGACTAACCAGAGGCGAGAGGGGGCAATCTACGAGCAGTACTTC
>TRBJ1-3|TRBV7-6|TRBD1|.
CASSSGQPGGNTIYF
TGTGCCAGCAGCTCGGGACAGCCGGGGGGAAACACCATATATTTT
>TRBJ1-5|TRBV7-9|.|.
CASSYGEGNQPQHF
TGTGCCAGCAGCTACGGGGAAGGCAATCAGCCCCAGCATTTT
>TRBJ2-5|TRBV6-5|.|few
CASSSTWETQYF
TGTGCCAGCAGCTCCACATGGGAGACCCAGTACTTC
>TRBJ1-6|TRBV5-1|TRBD1|.
CASSSGQGANSPLHF
TGCGCCAGCAGCTCGGGACAGGGGGCCAATTCACCCCTCCACTTT
>TRBJ1-1|TRBV5-1|TRBD1|.
CASSTGTGVTEAFF
TGCGCCAGCAGCACCGGGACAGGGGTCACTGAAGCTTTCTTT
>TRBJ2-7|TRBV3-1/TRBV3-2|.|.
CASSLAEGTYEQYF
TGTGCCAGCAGCCTAGCGGAGGGGACCTACGAGCAGTACTTC
>TRBJ2-3|TRBV28|TRBD2|.
CASSTSGSGSDTQYF
TGTGCCAGCAGCACTAGCGGGAGTGGATCCGATACGCAGTATTTT
>TRBJ2-1|TRBV12-5|.|.
CASGLDSSPNEQFF
TGTGCTAGTGGCCTGGACTCCTCTCCTAATGAGCAGTTCTTC
>TRBJ1-6|TRBV3-1/TRBV3-2|TRBD1|.
CASSLRTGTRNSPLHF
TGTGCCAGCAGCCTCCGGACAGGGACGAGAAATTCACCCCTCCACTTT
>TRBJ1-3|TRBV9|.|few
CASSPQGIRGGGNTIYF
TGTGCCAGCAGCCCCCAGGGGATAAGGGGCGGAGGAAACACCATATATTTT
>TRBJ1-2|TRBV10-3|.|.
CAITRTQFYGYTF
TGTGCCATCACCCGAACACAGTTCTATGGCTACACCTTC
>TRBJ2-1|TRBV2|.|.
CASSKYNEQFF
TGTGCCAGCTCCAAATACAATGAGCAGTTCTTC
>TRBJ2-3|TRBV6-4|TRBD1|many
CASSGTGSTDTQYF
TGTGCCAGCAGTGGGACAGGCAGCACAGATACGCAGTATTTT
>TRBJ2-7|TRBV3-1/TRBV3-2|TRBD1|.
CASRGQGLYEQYF
TGTGCCAGCAGGGGACAGGGCCTCTACGAGCAGTACTTC
>TRBJ2-5|TRBV28|.|.
CASSLARVYRQETQYF
TGTGCCAGCAGTTTAGCCAGGGTTTATCGGCAAGAGACCCAGTACTTC
>TRBJ2-3|TRBV29-1|TRBD2|.
CSVEGLAGAPGTDTQYF
TGCAGCGTCGAAGGTCTAGCGGGAGCCCCGGGCACAGATACGCAGTATTTT
>TRBJ2-2|TRBV3-1/TRBV3-2|.|.
CASSQSTPSIPGELFF
TGTGCCAGCAGCCAAAGTACACCTAGCATCCCCGGGGAGCTGTTTTTT
>TRBJ1-4|TRBV4-1|.|.
CASSQGRTATNEKLFF
TGCGCCAGCAGCCAAGGGCGGACAGCAACTAATGAAAAACTGTTTTTT
>TRBJ2-5|TRBV18|.|.
CATTPTGEETQYF
TGTGCGACAACCCCGACGGGGGAAGAGACCCAGTACTTC